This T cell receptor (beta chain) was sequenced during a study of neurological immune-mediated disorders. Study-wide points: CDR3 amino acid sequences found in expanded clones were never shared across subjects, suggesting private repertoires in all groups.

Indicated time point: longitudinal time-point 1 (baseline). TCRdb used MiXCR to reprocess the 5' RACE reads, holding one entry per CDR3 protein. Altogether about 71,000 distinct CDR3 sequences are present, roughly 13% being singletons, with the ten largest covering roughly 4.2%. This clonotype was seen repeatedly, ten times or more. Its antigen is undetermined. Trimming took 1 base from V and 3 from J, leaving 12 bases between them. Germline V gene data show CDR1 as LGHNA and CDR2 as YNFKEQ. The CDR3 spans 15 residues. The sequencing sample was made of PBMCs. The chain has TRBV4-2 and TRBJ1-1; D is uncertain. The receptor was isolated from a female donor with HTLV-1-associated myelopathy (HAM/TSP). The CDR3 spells CASSQVEAEYTEAFF. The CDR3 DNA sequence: TGTGCCAGCAGCCAAGTCGAGGCAGAATACACTGAAGCTTTCTTT.